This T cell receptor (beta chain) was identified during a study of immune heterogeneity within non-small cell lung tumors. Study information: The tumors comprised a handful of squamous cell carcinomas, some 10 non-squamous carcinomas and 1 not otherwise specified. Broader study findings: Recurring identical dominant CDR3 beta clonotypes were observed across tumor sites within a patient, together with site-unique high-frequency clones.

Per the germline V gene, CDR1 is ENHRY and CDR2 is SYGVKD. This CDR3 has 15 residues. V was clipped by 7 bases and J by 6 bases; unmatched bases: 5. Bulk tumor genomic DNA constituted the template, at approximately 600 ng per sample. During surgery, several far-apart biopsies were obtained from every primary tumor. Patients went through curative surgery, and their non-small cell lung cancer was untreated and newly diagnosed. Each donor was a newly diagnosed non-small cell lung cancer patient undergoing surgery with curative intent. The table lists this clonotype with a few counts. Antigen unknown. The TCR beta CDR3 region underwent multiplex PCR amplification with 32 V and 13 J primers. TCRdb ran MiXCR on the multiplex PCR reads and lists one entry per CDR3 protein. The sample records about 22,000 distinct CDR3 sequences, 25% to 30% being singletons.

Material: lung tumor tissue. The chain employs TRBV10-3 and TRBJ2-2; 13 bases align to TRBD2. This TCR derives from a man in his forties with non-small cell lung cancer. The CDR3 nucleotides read TGTGCCATCAACAAGGGACTAGCGGGACCCGGGGAGCTGTTTTTT. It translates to CAINKGLAGPGELFF.